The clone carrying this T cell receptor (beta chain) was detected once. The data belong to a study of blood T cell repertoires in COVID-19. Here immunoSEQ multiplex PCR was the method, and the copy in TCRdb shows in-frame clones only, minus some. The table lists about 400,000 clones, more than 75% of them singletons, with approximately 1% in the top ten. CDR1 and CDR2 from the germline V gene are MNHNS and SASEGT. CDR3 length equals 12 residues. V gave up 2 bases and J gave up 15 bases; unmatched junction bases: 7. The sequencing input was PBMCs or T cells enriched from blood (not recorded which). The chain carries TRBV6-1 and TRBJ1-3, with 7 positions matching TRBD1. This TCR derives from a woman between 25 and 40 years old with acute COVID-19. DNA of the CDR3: TGTGCCAGCAGTGAACTCGACAGGGTCGGATATTTT. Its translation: CASSELDRVGYF.